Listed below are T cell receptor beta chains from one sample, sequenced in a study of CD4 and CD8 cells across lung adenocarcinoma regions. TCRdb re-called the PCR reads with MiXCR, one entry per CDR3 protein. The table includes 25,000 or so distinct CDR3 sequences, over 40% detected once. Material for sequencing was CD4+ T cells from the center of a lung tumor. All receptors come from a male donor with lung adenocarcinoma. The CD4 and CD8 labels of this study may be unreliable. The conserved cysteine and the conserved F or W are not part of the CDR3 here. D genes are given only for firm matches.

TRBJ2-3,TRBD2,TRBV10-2,ASRTGTGGGGGGADTQY
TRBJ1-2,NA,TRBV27,ASSPGLDYGYT
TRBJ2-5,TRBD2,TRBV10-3,AGSGGGDPETQY
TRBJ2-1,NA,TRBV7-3,ASSSHGDLGLGNEQF
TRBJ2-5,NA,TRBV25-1,ASSEWGRLYQETQY
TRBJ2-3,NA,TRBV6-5,ASSLRPSTDTQY
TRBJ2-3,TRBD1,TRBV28,ASSPQGAGTDTQY
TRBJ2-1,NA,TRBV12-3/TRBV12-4,ASSLGDSASSYNEQF
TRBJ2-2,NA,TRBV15,ATSRDRAESNTGELF
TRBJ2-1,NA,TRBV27,GSSLPETQY
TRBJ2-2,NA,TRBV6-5,ASRLQSGIPEALY
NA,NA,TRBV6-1,ASSMGLVQETQY
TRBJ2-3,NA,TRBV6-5,ASSSRQVGTNMQY
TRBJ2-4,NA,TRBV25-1,ASSLGGLREDIQY
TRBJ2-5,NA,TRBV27,ASSSPAETQY
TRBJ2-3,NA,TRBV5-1,ASSFQPQESTETQF
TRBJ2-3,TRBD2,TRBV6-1,ASERLAREETQY
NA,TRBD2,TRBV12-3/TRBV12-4,ASSFTGTSDEQY
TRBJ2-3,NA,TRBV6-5,ASSYRLSSTDTQY
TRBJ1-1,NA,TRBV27,ASLSLTGREAF
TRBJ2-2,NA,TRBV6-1,ASSLQAGITGTQF
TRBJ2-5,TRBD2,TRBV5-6,ASSSLAGGIFATQY
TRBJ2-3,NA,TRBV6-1,ARRLQAVSTDTQY
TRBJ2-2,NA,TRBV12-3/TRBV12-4,ASSLRGTGELF
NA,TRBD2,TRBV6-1,ASSGLAGVHEQF
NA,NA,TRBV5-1,ASSIQEAGNTETQY
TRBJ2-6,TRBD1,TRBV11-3,ASSDRGTGANVLY
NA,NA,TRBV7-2,ASSLTGYEQY
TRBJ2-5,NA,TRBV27,ASSTIREAGEQY
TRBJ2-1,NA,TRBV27,ASSLLDEQF
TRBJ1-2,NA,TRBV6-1,ASSEFVKGSYGYGYT
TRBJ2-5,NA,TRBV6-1,AAYGGRGCETQY
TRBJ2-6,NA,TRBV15,AVREDGANVLT
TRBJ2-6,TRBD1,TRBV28,ASSPTGLGANVLT
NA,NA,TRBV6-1,ASVTGLIGTDTQY
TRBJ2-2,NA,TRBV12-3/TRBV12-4,ASSLWAGARNTGELF
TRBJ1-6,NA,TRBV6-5,ASSYSQNSPLH
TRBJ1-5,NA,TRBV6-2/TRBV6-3,ASSSHLRAGNQPQH
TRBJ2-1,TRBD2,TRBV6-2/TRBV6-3,ASRTSGNSYNEQF
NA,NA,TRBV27,AFSPGRVGRGKETQY
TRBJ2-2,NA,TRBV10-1,ASSEGNTGALF
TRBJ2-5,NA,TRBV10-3,AGSGRRGQDTQY
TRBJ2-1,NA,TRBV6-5,ASSSGPASRNEQF
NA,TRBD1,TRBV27,ASSGQGSEQY
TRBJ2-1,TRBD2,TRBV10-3,AISEEGRGSEQF
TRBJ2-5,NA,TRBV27,ASSFRQETQY
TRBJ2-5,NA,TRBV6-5,ASSYALGPTSQY
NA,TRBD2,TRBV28,ASSPSAGGFYEQY
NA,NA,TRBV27,ASGPGPGAKNEQY